This passage covers 6 T cell receptor beta chains from one sample sequenced in a study of cytomegalovirus exposure and HLA in healthy donors. The study ran its PCR with 60 Vbeta and 13 Jbeta primers. Assay used: immunoSEQ multiplex PCR; TCRdb lists only in-frame clones, some missing. This sample has 110,000 to 150,000 clones; approximately 71% occur once, and the top ten carry about 3%. Sequences were obtained from PBMCs. The receptors were gathered from a man aged 40-50 years in good health and CMV-seronegative.

The chain joins TRBV28 to TRBJ1-3; weak D call: TRBD1 (6 bases). This CDR3 contains 15 residues. V gave up 1 base and J gave up 4 bases, with 11 bases separating them. Germline lookup yields CDR1 MDHEN and CDR2 SYDVKM. The CDR3 region has the DNA TGTGCCAGCAGTTTATTAGGGACACTCGGAAACACCATATATTTT. Amino acid sequence: CASSLLGTLGNTIYF.

This clone was seen once. The CDR3 DNA follows: TGTGCCAGCGTCCGTAGAGCGGGGGGCGTCCCTGGAAACACCATATATTTT. Protein sequence: CASVRRAGGVPGNTIYF. This sequence joins TRBV7-2 and TRBJ1-3; possible D gene TRBD1, 6 bases. The V end was cut by 8 bases, the J end by 2 bases, with 22 bases between. CDR1 SGHTA and CDR2 FQGNSA come from the germline V gene. The CDR3 runs 17 residues.

This clone was seen a few times. The chain couples TRBV6-5 to TRBJ2-7; TRBD1 matches 9 bases. The CDR3 has 14 residues. V dropped 6 bases and J dropped 2; count of bases not matched to a gene: 5. From germline, CDR1 is MNHEY and CDR2 SVGAGI. The CDR3 DNA reads TGTGCCAGCAGGGGGGACAGGGAAGCCTACGAGCAGTACTTC. Translated: CASRGDREAYEQYF.

As regards this clone: Other DNA sequences within the sample encode an identical CDR3. The CDR3 sequence is CASSSQGNTEAFF. In DNA, the CDR3 is TGCGCCAGCAGCTCACAGGGGAACACTGAAGCTTTCTTT. This chain connects TRBV5-1 to TRBJ1-1; perhaps TRBD1 as D (6 bases). This CDR3 region has 13 residues. CDR1 is SGHRS, CDR2 YFSETQ, per germline. V was pared by 3 bases and J by 1 base, with 7 bases between.

V usage is TRBV7-3 and J usage is TRBJ2-7; TRBD1 matches at 12 bases. Unmatched junction bases numbered 10, after V lost 5 bases and J lost 2 bases. This CDR3 spans 17 amino acids. Germline V gene sequence: CDR1 SGHTA, CDR2 FQGTGA. The CDR3 DNA is TGTGCCAGCAGCGACCGGGACAGGGGGCCTAGACCCTACGAGCAGTACTTC. Translated, it gives CASSDRDRGPRPYEQYF.

The J gene is TRBJ1-2, the V gene TRBV5-1; 11 nucleotides line up with TRBD1. V shed 2 bases, J shed 2 bases, and the junction held 8 bases outside the gene matches. Germline V gives CDR1 SGHRS, CDR2 YFSETQ. The CDR3 is made up of 17 amino acids. CDR3 bases: TGCGCCAGCAGCTTCTCTTGGGACAGGGGGACGAACTATGGCTACACCTTC. This encodes CASSFSWDRGTNYGYTF.